The 8 T cell receptor beta chains in this list originate from one sample, sequenced in a study of metastatic and nonmetastatic thyroid tumors. TCRdb re-clonotyped the PCR reads via MiXCR. The repertoire holds roughly 57,000 clones, roughly 20% seen once, with under 4.5% in the top ten. Not a single patient had been given any form of treatment at any point before undergoing thyroid surgery. Sequenced material: blood. All receptors come from a female donor with papillary thyroid cancer or a benign thyroid nodule (not recorded which). Some clones in this sample may be carry-over from other donors' samples.

The table lists this clone with many counts. A much larger clone sits a single nucleotide away, making a read error possible. The chain has TRBV18 and TRBJ2-7, with a possible D match to TRBD2 (5 bases). The CDR3 runs 16 residues. Germline V CDR1 and CDR2: KGHSH, LQKENI. The CDR3 is CASSPPVVKGLYGQYF. For the CDR3, the DNA is TGTGCCAGCTCACCACCGGTCGTTAAAGGACTTTACGGGCAGTACTTC.

This rearrangement joins TRBV19 to TRBJ2-1, with TRBD2 as a possible D gene (5 bases). V shed 3 bases and J shed 6 bases, with 12 bases lying between them. CDR1 LNHDA and CDR2 SQIVND come from the germline V gene (reference sequence). This CDR3 is 14 amino acids long. The CDR3 nucleotides are TGTGCCAGTAGTATGGGCGGGTTGTCCAATGAGCAGTTCTTC. Translation: CASSMGGLSNEQFF. Full variable domain (rest looked up from reference TRBV19 and TRBJ2-1): DGGITQSPKYLFRKEGQNVTLSCEQNLNHDAMYWYRQDPGQGLRLIYYSQIVNDFQKGDIAEGYSVSREKKESFPLTVTSAQKNPTAFYLCASSMGGLSNEQFFGPGTRLTVL.

This sequence joins TRBV11-2 and TRBJ1-4; D gene uncertain. Germline V gene data show CDR1 as SGHAT and CDR2 as FQNNGV. CDR3 length: 13 amino acids. The ends were cut back, 1 base at V and 5 bases at J, with 5 bases in the middle. The CDR3 bases are TGTGCCAGCAGCTTAGCTGGGAATGAAAAACTGTTTTTT. Translated: CASSLAGNEKLFF.

This clone appeared many times. The V gene is TRBV5-6, the J gene TRBJ2-1, with TRBD2 matching over 15 bases. Trimming removed 4 bases from V and 12 bases from J; junction bases left unmatched: 2. The germline CDR1 and CDR2 sequences are SGHDT and YYEEEE. This CDR3 comprises 13 residues. The DNA for the CDR3 is TGTGCCAGCAGCATGGGACTAGCGGGAGGGCAGTTCTTC. Translated, it gives CASSMGLAGGQFF.

This clone was counted many times. The V call is TRBV19, the J call TRBJ2-1; 10 positions agree with TRBD1. CDR3 length: 15 residues. The germline V gene encodes CDR1 LNHDA and CDR2 SQIVND (reference sequence). Trimming removed 7 bases from V and 4 bases from J; junction bases left unmatched: 7. For the CDR3, the DNA is TGTGCCAGTACCTGGGACAGGGGAGCTTACAATGAGCAGTTCTTC. Amino acid sequence: CASTWDRGAYNEQFF.

The chain employs TRBV3-1 and TRBJ2-5; 10 bases map to TRBD2. V lost 0 bases, J lost 5 bases, and 12 bases stayed unmatched. Per the germline V gene, CDR1 is LGHDT and CDR2 is YNNKEL (reference sequence). CDR3 length equals 18 residues. The CDR3 coding sequence is TGTGCCAGCAGCCAAGATTGGGTAGCGGGAGGAGGTTTTGAGACCCAGTACTTC. Amino acids: CASSQDWVAGGGFETQYF.

Of note for this clone: Since a much larger clone is just one base distant, this may be a read error. The genes are TRBV5-1 and TRBJ2-5, with a weak D call TRBD2 (5 bases). CDR3 size: 15 residues. CDR1 and CDR2 (germline): SGHRS, YFSETQ. Here the CDR3 reads CASSLGVTGKETKYF. The CDR3 nucleotides read TGCGCCAGCAGCTTGGGAGTGACGGGAAAAGAGACCAAGTACTTC.

This clone occurred many times. CDR3 DNA: TGTGCCAGCTCACCGAAACTCGGGACCGGGGAGCTGTTTTTT. Protein: CASSPKLGTGELFF. The gene calls are TRBV18 and TRBJ2-2, with D uncertain. The CDR3 is 14 amino acids. V lost 3 bases and J lost 5, with 10 bases in between. Germline CDR1 reads KGHSH; CDR2 reads LQKENI.